Below are 8 T cell receptor beta chains sequenced from a single sample in a study of cytotoxic CD8 clonotypes in ibrutinib-treated CLL. Data came from immunoSEQ multiplex PCR; TCRdb stores just in-frame clones and leaves some out. Of approximately 340,000 clones in the sample, about 64% are singletons; the top ten hold around 6.6%. The source was PBMCs, collected after 36 months of ibrutinib treatment. All receptors derive from a human donor with chronic lymphocytic leukemia.

This clone has only a few counts. The chain is built from TRBV7-3 and TRBJ1-2, with D perhaps matching TRBD1 (5 bases). Germline V gene sequence: CDR1 SGHTA, CDR2 FQGTGA. The CDR3 totals 14 residues. Deletions cut 5 bases from V and 5 bases from J, with 15 bases between. CDR3: CASSPGTGGYGYTF. For the CDR3, the DNA is TGTGCCAGCAGCCCGGGGACTGGTGGATATGGCTACACCTTC.

This clone was seen only a few times. The V gene is TRBV5-1, the J gene TRBJ2-5; 7 bases map to TRBD1. Trimming cost V 4 bases and J 5 bases; bases outside gene matches: 8. Germline V gene data show CDR1 as SGHRS and CDR2 as YFSETQ. The CDR3 extends over 14 amino acids. The CDR3 DNA sequence: TGCGCCAGCAGCATATCAGACAGGGCCGAGACCCAGTACTTC. Protein sequence: CASSISDRAETQYF.

The V call is TRBV11-2, the J call TRBJ1-3; TRBD1 matches at 7 bases. From germline, CDR1 is SGHAT and CDR2 FQNNGV. The junction had 2 bases not matched to a gene; V was cut back by 2 bases and J by 1 base. This CDR3 has 15 amino acids. The CDR3: CASSLPDRSGNTIYF. The CDR3 coding sequence is TGTGCCAGCAGCTTACCGGACAGGTCTGGAAACACCATATATTTT.

This clone came up once. V usage is TRBV5-6 and J usage is TRBJ2-2; D gene unclear. Germline lookup yields CDR1 SGHDT and CDR2 YYEEEE. There are 14 residues in the CDR3. The V and J ends lost 2 bases and 0 bases respectively, with 5 bases between them. The CDR3 is CASSFRPNTGELFF. CDR3 DNA: TGTGCCAGCAGCTTCCGACCGAACACCGGGGAGCTGTTTTTT.

This clone was picked up a small number of times. V and J are TRBV7-9 and TRBJ2-7; unclear D gene. This CDR3 is built from 13 residues. Germline loops: CDR1 SEHNR, CDR2 FQNEAQ (reference sequence). The V and J ends lost 5 bases and 3 bases respectively, with 11 bases between them. CDR3 in amino acids: CASSTRLDYEQYF. The CDR3 DNA sequence: TGTGCCAGCAGCACCAGACTGGACTACGAGCAGTACTTC.

This sequence joins TRBV27 and TRBJ1-2, with a possible D match to TRBD1 (6 bases). In germline, CDR1 is MNHEY, CDR2 SMNVEV (reference sequence). The V gene lost 2 bases and the J gene lost 10 bases, with 14 bases spanning the gap. This CDR3 has 13 amino acids. The chain's CDR3 is CASSLSGQGNYTF. CDR3 sequence (DNA): TGTGCCAGCAGTTTAAGCGGCCAGGGGAACTACACCTTC.

This clone was seen only once. This sequence joins TRBV10-3 and TRBJ2-3, with D possibly being TRBD1 (6 bases). Trimming pared 6 bases from V and 3 bases from J, leaving 7 bases between. CDR1 is ENHRY and CDR2 is SYGVKD in the germline V gene. This CDR3 contains 12 residues. In DNA form, the CDR3 reads TGTGCCATCAGGGACAGTACAGATACGCAGTATTTT. It specifies CAIRDSTDTQYF.

V and J are TRBV7-9 and TRBJ2-1; 9 positions agree with TRBD2. With 6 bases clipped from V and 10 bases from J, the junction kept 19 bases outside the gene matches. In germline, CDR1 is SEHNR, CDR2 FQNEAQ (reference sequence). This CDR3 has 17 residues. This chain's CDR3 is CASRGLAGPTQQREQFF. In DNA form, the CDR3 reads TGTGCCAGCAGAGGCCTAGCGGGGCCTACCCAACAAAGGGAGCAGTTCTTC.